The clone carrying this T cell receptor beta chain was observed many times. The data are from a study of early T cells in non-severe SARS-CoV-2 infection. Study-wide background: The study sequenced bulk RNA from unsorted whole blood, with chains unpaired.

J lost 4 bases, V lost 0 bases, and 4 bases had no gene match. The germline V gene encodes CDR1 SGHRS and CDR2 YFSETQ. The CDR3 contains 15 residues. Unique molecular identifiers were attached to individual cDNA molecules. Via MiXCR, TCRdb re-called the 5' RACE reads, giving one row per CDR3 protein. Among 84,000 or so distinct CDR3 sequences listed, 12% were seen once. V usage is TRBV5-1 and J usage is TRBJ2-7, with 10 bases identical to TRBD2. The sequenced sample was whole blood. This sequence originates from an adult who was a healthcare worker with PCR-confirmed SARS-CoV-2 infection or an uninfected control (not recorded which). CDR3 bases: TGCGCCAGCAGCTTGGTTCCTAGCGGGAGTTACGAGCAGTACTTC. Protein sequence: CASSLVPSGSYEQYF.